Given below is one TCR beta chain in context. Its specificity is unknown. The data were taken from a study of cytomegalovirus exposure and HLA in healthy donors. PCR involved 60 Vbeta and 13 Jbeta primers. Using immunoSEQ multiplex PCR, the repertoire was profiled, and TCRdb retains in-frame clones only, with some absent. The data contain 130,000 or so clones, 73% of them singletons. Germline CDR1 GTSNPN, CDR2 SVGIG (reference sequence). V was pared by 0 bases and J by 9 bases, with 4 bases of the junction left unmatched. The CDR3 length is 14 residues. Study-wide results and caveats: It is likely that the observed cluster of highly shared sequence variants was a sequencing artifact. Investigators reported some 150 TCR beta chains as tied to cytomegalovirus. Cytomegalovirus status was reportedly diagnosed by the classifier with high sensitivity and specificity.

The chain uses TRBV30 and TRBJ2-1; 11 bases match TRBD2. This TCR was recovered from a woman aged 40-49 years in good health and CMV-seropositive. The sequencing input was PBMCs. The CDR3 region is CAWSVLAGGAEQFF. CDR3 coding DNA: TGTGCCTGGAGTGTCCTAGCGGGGGGCGCTGAGCAGTTCTTC.